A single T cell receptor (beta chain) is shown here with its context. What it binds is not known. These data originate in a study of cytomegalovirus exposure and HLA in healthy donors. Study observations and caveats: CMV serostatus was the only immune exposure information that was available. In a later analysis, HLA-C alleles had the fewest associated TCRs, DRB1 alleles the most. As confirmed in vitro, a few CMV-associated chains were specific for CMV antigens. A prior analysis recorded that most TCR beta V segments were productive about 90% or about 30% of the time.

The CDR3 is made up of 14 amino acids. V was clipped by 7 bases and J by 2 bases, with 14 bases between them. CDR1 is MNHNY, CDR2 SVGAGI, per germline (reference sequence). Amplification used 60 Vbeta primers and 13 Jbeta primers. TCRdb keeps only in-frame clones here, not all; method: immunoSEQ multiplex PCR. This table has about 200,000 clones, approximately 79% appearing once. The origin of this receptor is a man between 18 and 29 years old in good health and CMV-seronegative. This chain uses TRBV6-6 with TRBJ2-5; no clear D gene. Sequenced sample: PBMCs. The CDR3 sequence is CASTVTLSQETQYF. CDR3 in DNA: TGTGCCAGCACCGTAACTTTGTCGCAAGAGACCCAGTACTTC.